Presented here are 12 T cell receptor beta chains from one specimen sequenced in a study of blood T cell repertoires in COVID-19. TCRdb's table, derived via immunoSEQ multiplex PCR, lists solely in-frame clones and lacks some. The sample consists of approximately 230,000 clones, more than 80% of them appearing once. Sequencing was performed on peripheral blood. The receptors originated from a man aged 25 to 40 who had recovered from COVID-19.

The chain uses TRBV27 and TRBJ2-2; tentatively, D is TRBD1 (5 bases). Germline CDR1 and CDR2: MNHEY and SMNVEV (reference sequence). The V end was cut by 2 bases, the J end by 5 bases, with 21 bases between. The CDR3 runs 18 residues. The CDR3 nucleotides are TGTGCCAGCAGTTTAGACTTCGAAGAAGGGGCTCGGACCGGGGAGCTGTTTTTT. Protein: CASSLDFEEGARTGELFF.

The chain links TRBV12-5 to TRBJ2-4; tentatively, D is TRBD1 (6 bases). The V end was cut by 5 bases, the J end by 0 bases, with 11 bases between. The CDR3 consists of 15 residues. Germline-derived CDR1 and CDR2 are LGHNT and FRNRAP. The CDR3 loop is CASGQTGLAKNIQYF. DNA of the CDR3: TGTGCTAGTGGTCAGACAGGCCTAGCCAAAAACATTCAGTACTTC.

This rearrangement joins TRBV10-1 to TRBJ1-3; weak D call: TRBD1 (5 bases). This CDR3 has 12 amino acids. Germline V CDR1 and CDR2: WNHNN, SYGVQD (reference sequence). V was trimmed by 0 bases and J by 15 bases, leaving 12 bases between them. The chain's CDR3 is CASSESWTHQYF. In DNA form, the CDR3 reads TGCGCCAGCAGTGAGTCGTGGACACACCAATATTTT.

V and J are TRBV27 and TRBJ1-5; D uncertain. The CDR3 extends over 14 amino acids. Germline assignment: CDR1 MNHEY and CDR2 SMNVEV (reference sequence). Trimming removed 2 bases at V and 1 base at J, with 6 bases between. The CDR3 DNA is TGTGCCAGCAGTTTAATCGGGAGCAATCAGCCCCAGCATTTT. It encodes CASSLIGSNQPQHF.

The CDR3, as DNA: TGTGCCAGCAGCCTGAATTTACAGGGAGGGTCGAGCTACACCTTC. This translates into CASSLNLQGGSSYTF. V and J are TRBV6-5 and TRBJ1-2; tentative D call: TRBD1 (6 bases). Looked up from germline, CDR1 is MNHEY and CDR2 is SVGAGI. V was clipped by 6 bases and J by 9 bases, with 23 bases between them. CDR3 length equals 15 residues.

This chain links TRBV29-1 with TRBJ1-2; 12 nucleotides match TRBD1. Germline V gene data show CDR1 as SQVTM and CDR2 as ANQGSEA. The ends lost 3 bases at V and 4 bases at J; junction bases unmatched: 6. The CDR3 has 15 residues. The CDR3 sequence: CSVDIRDRGLYGYTF. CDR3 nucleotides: TGCAGCGTTGATATCCGGGACAGGGGGCTCTATGGCTACACCTTC.

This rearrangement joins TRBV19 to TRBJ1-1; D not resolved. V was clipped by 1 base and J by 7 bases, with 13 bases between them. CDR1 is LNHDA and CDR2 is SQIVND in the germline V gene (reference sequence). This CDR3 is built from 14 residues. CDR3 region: CASSIVLAPGEAFF. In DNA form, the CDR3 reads TGTGCCAGTAGTATAGTTCTGGCTCCTGGTGAAGCTTTCTTT.

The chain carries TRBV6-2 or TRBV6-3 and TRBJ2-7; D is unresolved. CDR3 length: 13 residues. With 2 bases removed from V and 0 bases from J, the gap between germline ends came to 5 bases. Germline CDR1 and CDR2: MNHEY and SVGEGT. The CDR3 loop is CASSYEVSYEQYF. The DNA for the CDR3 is TGTGCCAGCAGTTACGAGGTCTCCTACGAGCAGTACTTC.

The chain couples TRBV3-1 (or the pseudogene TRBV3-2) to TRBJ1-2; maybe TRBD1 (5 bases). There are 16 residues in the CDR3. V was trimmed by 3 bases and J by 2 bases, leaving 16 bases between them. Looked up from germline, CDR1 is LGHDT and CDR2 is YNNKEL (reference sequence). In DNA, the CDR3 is TGTGCCAGCAGCCAGGGGATGGGACTCCTGAACTATGGCTACACCTTC. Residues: CASSQGMGLLNYGYTF.

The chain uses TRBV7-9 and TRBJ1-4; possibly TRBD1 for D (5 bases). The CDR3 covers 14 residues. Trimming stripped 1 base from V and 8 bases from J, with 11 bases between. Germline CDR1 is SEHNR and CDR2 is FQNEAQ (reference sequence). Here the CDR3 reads CASSLVGGGEKLFF. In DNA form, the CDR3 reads TGTGCCAGCAGCTTAGTGGGGGGAGGAGAAAAACTGTTTTTT.

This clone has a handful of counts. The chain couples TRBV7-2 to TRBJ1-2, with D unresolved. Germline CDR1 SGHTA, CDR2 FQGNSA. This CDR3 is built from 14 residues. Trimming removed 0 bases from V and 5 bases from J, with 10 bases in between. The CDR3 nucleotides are TGTGCCAGCAGCTTAGCCCGACTGACTTATGGCTACACCTTC. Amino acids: CASSLARLTYGYTF. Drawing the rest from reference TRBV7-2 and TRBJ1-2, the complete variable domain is GAGVSQSPSNKVTEKGKDVELRCDPISGHTALYWYRQSLGQGLEFLIYFQGNSAPDKSGLPSDRFSAERTGGSVSTLTIQRTQQEDSAVYLCASSLARLTYGYTFGSGTRLTVV.

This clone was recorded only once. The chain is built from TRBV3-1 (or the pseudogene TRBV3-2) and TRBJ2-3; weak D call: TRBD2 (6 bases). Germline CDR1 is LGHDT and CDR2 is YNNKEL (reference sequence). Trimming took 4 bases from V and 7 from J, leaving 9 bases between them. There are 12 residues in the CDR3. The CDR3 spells CASSPGLHTQYF. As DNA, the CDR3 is TGTGCCAGCAGCCCGGGACTTCATACGCAGTATTTT.